The source of this TCR beta chain is a study of blood T cell repertoires in COVID-19. About the study: From T cells, B-cell-depleted T cells, or PBMCs came the material, which was cDNA or gDNA.

Produced via immunoSEQ multiplex PCR; TCRdb's table is partial and in-frame only. Here the sample spans about 130,000 clones, more than 85% being singletons. Trimming took 5 bases from V and 6 from J; bases not matched to a gene: 5. In germline, CDR1 is SGHTA, CDR2 FQGTGA. The CDR3 runs 14 residues. Patients from Seattle were sampled longitudinally, starting during active infection. The chain uses TRBV7-3 and TRBJ1-4, with TRBD1 identical over 8 bases. The source material was peripheral blood. The TCR comes from a man aged 55 to 70 with COVID-19, enrolled during active disease. In DNA form, the CDR3 reads TGTGCCAGCAGCCCGGGACAGGTTGATGAAAAACTGTTTTTT. Translating gives CASSPGQVDEKLFF.